This entry lists 9 T cell receptor beta chains sequenced from one sample in a study of T cell responses to AZD1222 COVID-19 vaccine. Only in-frame clones appear in the TCRdb table, and some are missing; sequencing was by immunoSEQ multiplex PCR. Of 60,000 to 95,000 clones in the sample, around nine tenths were seen once. Sequencing was performed on peripheral blood, taken 28 days after the second AZD1222 dose. These receptors originate from an adult who received the AZD1222 COVID-19 vaccine.

The CDR3 is CAWSVRGGRGYEQYF. CDR3 in DNA: TGTGCCTGGAGTGTACGGGGGGGAAGAGGCTACGAGCAGTACTTC. The J gene is TRBJ2-7, the V gene TRBV30; 8 nucleotides match TRBD2. The CDR3 is 15 amino acids. CDR1 and CDR2 (germline): GTSNPN, SVGIG (reference sequence). Trimming at V came to 0 bases and at J to 3 bases, leaving 7 bases not matched to a gene.

This chain uses TRBV19 with TRBJ2-3, with D perhaps TRBD2 (5 bases). Germline V CDR1 and CDR2: LNHDA, SQIVND (reference sequence). The CDR3 extends over 15 amino acids. Trimming took off 6 bases at V and 0 bases at J, with 13 bases between the two ends. The CDR3 DNA is TGTGCCAGTAGCCCCACTTGGACTAGCACAGATACGCAGTATTTT. Amino acids: CASSPTWTSTDTQYF.

The V call is TRBV28, the J call TRBJ1-5, with TRBD1 identical over 8 bases. After removal of 7 bases from V and 5 bases from J, the junction contained 4 bases not matched to a gene. This CDR3 region has 13 residues. The germline CDR1 and CDR2 sequences are MDHEN and SYDVKM. The CDR3 is CASTRQGHQPQHF. CDR3 nucleotides: TGTGCCAGCACCCGACAGGGGCATCAGCCCCAGCATTTT. The full variable domain, completed using reference TRBV28 and TRBJ1-5, is DVKVTQSSRYLVKRTGEKVFLECVQDMDHENMFWYRQDPGLGLRLIYFSYDVKMKEKGDIPEGYSVSREKKERFSLILESASTNQTSMYLCASTRQGHQPQHFGDGTRLSIL.

The chain has TRBV18 and TRBJ1-1; 8 bases are a match to TRBD1. The CDR3 runs to 15 residues. The germline CDR1 and CDR2 sequences are KGHSH and LQKENI. After removal of 3 bases from V and 4 bases from J, the junction contained 7 bases not matched to a gene. The CDR3 DNA reads TGTGCCAGCTCACCGGGACAGGCGAGGAGCACTGAAGCTTTCTTT. It specifies CASSPGQARSTEAFF.

To note about this clone: A much larger clone lies a single base off, so this may be a read error. The chain is built from TRBV7-9 and TRBJ2-7; 9 bases line up with TRBD2. The CDR3 consists of 14 residues. V gave up 11 bases and J gave up 3 bases; unmatched junction bases: 11. Germline CDR1 reads SEHNR; CDR2 reads FQNEAQ (reference sequence). The DNA of the CDR3 is TGTGCCGGATGGGAGGGCGGGGGGGACTACGAGCAGTACTTC. Translating it yields CAGWEGGGDYEQYF.

This clone was picked up many times. The CDR3 DNA reads as TGTGCCAGCAGCCAAGACAGGGGCAACTCCTACGAGCAGTACTTC. The encoded protein is CASSQDRGNSYEQYF. This sequence joins TRBV4-2 and TRBJ2-7, with a weak D call TRBD1 (6 bases). Looked up from germline, CDR1 is LGHNA and CDR2 is YNFKEQ. The CDR3 contains 15 residues. Deletions cut 0 bases from V and 0 bases from J, with 9 bases between.

This rearrangement joins TRBV4-3 to TRBJ1-1, with D uncertain. Germline CDR1 is LGHNA and CDR2 is YSLEER. This CDR3 comprises 14 residues. Between the trimmed V and J ends, which lost 0 bases and 1 base, there was a span of 6 bases. CDR3 residues: CASSQENRNTEAFF. CDR3 nucleotides: TGCGCCAGCAGCCAAGAGAACAGGAACACTGAAGCTTTCTTT.

The chain has TRBV6-5 and TRBJ1-2, with D uncertain. CDR1 and CDR2 (germline): MNHEY, SVGAGI. This CDR3 is 15 amino acids long. V lost 5 bases to trimming and J lost 0 bases, with 13 bases between them. The CDR3 loop reads CASSRKAAANYGYTF. The CDR3 DNA reads as TGTGCCAGCAGTCGCAAGGCAGCGGCTAACTATGGCTACACCTTC.

This chain connects TRBV15 to TRBJ1-2; weak D call: TRBD1 (6 bases). The V gene lost 2 bases and the J gene lost 3 bases, with 7 bases spanning the gap. Germline V gives CDR1 LNHNV, CDR2 YYDKDF (reference sequence). The CDR3 is 13 residues long. CDR3 residues: CATSRRTDYGYTF. The DNA for the CDR3 is TGTGCCACCAGCAGACGGACAGACTATGGCTACACCTTC.